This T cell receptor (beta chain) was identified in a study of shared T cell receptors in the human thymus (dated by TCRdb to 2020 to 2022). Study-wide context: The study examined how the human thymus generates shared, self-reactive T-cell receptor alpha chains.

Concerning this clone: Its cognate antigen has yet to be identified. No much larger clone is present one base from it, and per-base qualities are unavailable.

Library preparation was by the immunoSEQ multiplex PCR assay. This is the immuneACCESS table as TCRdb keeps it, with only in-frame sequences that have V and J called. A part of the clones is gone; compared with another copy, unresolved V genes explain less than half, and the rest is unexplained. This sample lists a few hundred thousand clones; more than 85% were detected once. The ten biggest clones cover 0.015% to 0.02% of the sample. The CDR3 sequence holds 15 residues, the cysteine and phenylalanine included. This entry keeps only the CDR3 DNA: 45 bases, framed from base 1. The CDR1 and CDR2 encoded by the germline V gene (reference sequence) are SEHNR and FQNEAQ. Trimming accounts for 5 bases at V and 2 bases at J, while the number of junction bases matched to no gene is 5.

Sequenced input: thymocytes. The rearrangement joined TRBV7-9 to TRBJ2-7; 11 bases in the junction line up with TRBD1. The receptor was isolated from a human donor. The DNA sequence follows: TGTGCCAGCAGCCCCGGACAGGGGGCGGCCTACGAGCAGTACTTC. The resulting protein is CASSPGQGAAYEQYF.